This entry describes one T cell receptor (beta chain). The data belong to a study of T cells in narcolepsy. The CDR3 runs to 18 residues. Clones were read by immunoSEQ multiplex PCR, and TCRdb kept only the in-frame ones, dropping some. The sample has about 30,000 clones, roughly 83% seen once. The rearrangement joins TRBV12-2 to TRBJ2-1; the table calls TRBD2, which could not be checked here. TRBV12-2 is shown as a pseudogene. The sequence came from a human donor with narcolepsy. The sample consisted of CD45RA- memory CD4+ T cells from PBMCs. CDR3: CASRLAPGLAGLRNEQFF. The CDR3 DNA is TGTGCAAGTCGCTTAGCACCGGGACTAGCGGGGCTCCGGAATGAGCAGTTCTTC.